This is a list of T cell receptor beta chains from one sample in a study of metastatic and nonmetastatic thyroid tumors. TCRdb re-called clones via MiXCR from the PCR reads. The sample contains 15,000 or so clones, about 30% of which appear only once. Sequencing was performed on adjacent normal tissue. Receptor source: a female donor with papillary thyroid cancer or a benign thyroid nodule (not recorded which). Some clones in this sample may be carry-over from other donors' samples. CDR3s include the opening cysteine and the closing phenylalanine or tryptophan. D genes are given only for firm matches. Rows may omit the clone size; those that give it use once, few, many or a size class.

J gene,V gene,D gene,clone size,CDR3 protein,CDR3 DNA
TRBJ2-3,TRBV28,TRBD2,few,CASRLRLAADTQYF,TGTGCCAGCAGATTACGACTAGCCGCAGATACGCAGTATTTT
TRBJ2-1,TRBV24-1,TRBD2,-,CATSDRREGRNEQFF,TGTGCCACCAGTGATCGGCGGGAGGGCCGAAATGAGCAGTTCTTC
TRBJ2-7,TRBV28,TRBD2,few,CASKSAGSSYEQYF,TGTGCCAGCAAATCAGCGGGGAGCTCCTACGAGCAGTACTTC
TRBJ2-1,TRBV6-1,-,-,CASSPRGRPLEQFF,TGTGCCAGCAGCCCGAGGGGGAGGCCACTTGAGCAGTTCTTC
TRBJ2-7,TRBV6-1,-,many,CASSEWGARLEQYF,TGTGCCAGCAGTGAATGGGGGGCGCGTCTCGAGCAGTACTTC
TRBJ2-7,TRBV13,TRBD2,-,CASSTRGGLAGSYEQYF,TGTGCCAGCAGCACGCGGGGGGGACTAGCGGGATCCTACGAGCAGTACTTC
TRBJ2-7,TRBV27,TRBD1,few,CASSLWGTALEEQYF,TGTGCCAGCAGTTTATGGGGGACAGCCCTTGAAGAGCAGTACTTC
TRBJ2-7,TRBV20-1,TRBD2,few,CSARPLTSGDSYEQYF,TGCAGTGCTAGGCCCCTTACTAGCGGAGACTCCTACGAGCAGTACTTC
TRBJ2-6,TRBV28,-,-,CASSFGGHSANVLTF,TGTGCCAGCAGTTTTGGGGGGCATTCGGCCAACGTCCTGACTTTC
TRBJ1-1,TRBV30,-,-,CAWSWQNTEAFF,TGTGCCTGGAGTTGGCAGAACACTGAAGCTTTCTTT
TRBJ2-7,TRBV24-1,-,few,CATSPARGAGVYEQYF,TGTGCCACCAGCCCCGCCAGGGGGGCGGGCGTCTACGAGCAGTACTTC
TRBJ2-6,TRBV30,-,-,CAWRKTGPGANVLTF,TGTGCCTGGAGAAAGACGGGGCCTGGGGCCAACGTCCTGACTTTC
TRBJ2-7,TRBV11-3,TRBD1,few,CASSARTGPSYEQYF,TGTGCCAGCAGCGCCCGGACAGGTCCTAGCTACGAGCAGTACTTC
TRBJ2-5,TRBV28,-,-,CASSPPRETQYF,TGTGCCAGCAGTCCGCCTCGGGAGACCCAGTACTTC
TRBJ2-1,TRBV6-1,TRBD2,once,CASSPLGVGWTSVYNEQFF,TGTGCCAGCAGTCCTTTAGGTGTTGGTTGGACTAGCGTCTACAATGAGCAGTTCTTC
TRBJ1-6,TRBV11-1,-,few,CASSSPRVKIGSPLHF,TGTGCCAGCAGCTCACCGAGGGTAAAGATTGGCTCACCCCTCCACTTT
TRBJ2-7,TRBV20-1,TRBD2,-,CSARDLLAGGRGEQYF,TGCAGTGCTAGAGATCTACTAGCGGGGGGGCGCGGCGAGCAGTACTTC
TRBJ2-3,TRBV2,TRBD1,few,CASSGYGQGPDTQYF,TGTGCCAGCAGTGGTTATGGACAGGGTCCAGATACGCAGTATTTT
TRBJ1-2,TRBV12-3/TRBV12-4,-,large,CASSLDGNYGYTF,TGTGCCAGCAGTTTGGACGGGAACTATGGCTACACCTTC
TRBJ2-7,TRBV2,TRBD2,-,CASRLLAGAFYEQYF,TGTGCCAGCAGACTGCTAGCGGGAGCTTTCTACGAGCAGTACTTC
TRBJ2-2,TRBV11-2,TRBD2,many,CASSYTSGPNTGELFF,TGTGCCAGCAGCTATACTAGCGGACCGAACACCGGGGAGCTGTTTTTT
TRBJ2-1,TRBV11-2,TRBD2,-,CASSLGGSSYNEQFF,TGTGCCAGCAGCTTAGGCGGGAGCTCCTACAATGAGCAGTTCTTC
TRBJ2-1,TRBV7-9,-,-,CASSLELNEQFF,TGTGCCAGCAGCTTAGAGCTCAATGAGCAGTTCTTC
TRBJ2-1,TRBV5-1,-,medium-sized,CASTPVGTYASYNEQFF,TGCGCCAGCACCCCGGTGGGTACCTACGCCTCCTACAATGAGCAGTTCTTC
TRBJ2-5,TRBV5-5,-,-,CTSSHSRQGGQETQYF,TGTACCAGCAGCCACTCCCGGCAAGGAGGACAAGAGACCCAGTACTTC
TRBJ1-1,TRBV24-1,-,few,CATRWTENTEAFF,TGTGCCACTCGTTGGACTGAGAACACTGAAGCTTTCTTT
TRBJ1-6,TRBV19,-,many,CASLPGSSYNSPLHF,TGTGCCAGTCTGCCAGGGAGCTCCTATAATTCACCCCTCCACTTT
TRBJ2-7,TRBV19,-,-,CASSSGQLYEQYF,TGTGCCAGTAGTTCGGGACAATTATACGAGCAGTACTTC
TRBJ1-5,TRBV6-5,-,many,CASSLEGSGNQPQHF,TGTGCCAGCAGCCTCGAAGGGTCGGGCAATCAGCCCCAGCATTTT
TRBJ2-2,TRBV10-3,TRBD2,-,CATMKLSGGVNTGELFF,TGTGCCACTATGAAACTTAGCGGGGGAGTTAACACCGGGGAGCTGTTTTTT
TRBJ2-1,TRBV3-1,TRBD1,medium-sized,CASSHPGQNNEQFF,TGTGCCAGCAGCCACCCGGGACAGAACAATGAGCAGTTCTTC
TRBJ1-1,TRBV6-5,-,-,CASSNYRNTEAFF,TGTGCCAGCAGTAACTACAGAAACACTGAAGCTTTCTTT
TRBJ2-7,TRBV10-2,-,few,CASSVSPTSYTYEQYF,TGCGCCAGCAGTGTCTCGCCGACCAGCTATACCTACGAGCAGTACTTC
TRBJ2-2,TRBV12-3/TRBV12-4,-,-,CASSTGVAGELFF,TGTGCCAGCAGCACAGGCGTGGCCGGGGAGCTGTTTTTT
TRBJ2-7,TRBV5-6,-,-,CASSPPAGPYEQYF,TGTGCCAGCAGCCCGCCGGCAGGGCCCTACGAGCAGTACTTC